The 29 T cell receptor beta chains below all came from one sample that was sequenced in a study of T-cell memory formation after mild COVID-19. MiXCR was run by TCRdb on the 5' RACE reads, yielding one entry per CDR3 protein. The sample lists about 320,000 distinct CDR3 sequences; 13% to 15% were seen once. Sequencing input: PBMCs or a T cell subset sorted from them (not recorded which). Every receptor here comes from a young man who had mild COVID-19 (a few samples of this study predate the infection). Cell type and time point are not known.

The sample holds a few counts of this clonotype. The chain couples TRBV7-2 to TRBJ2-7; D ambiguous. Germline-derived CDR1 and CDR2 are SGHTA and FQGNSA. This CDR3 comprises 14 residues. Trimming took off 5 bases at V and 0 bases at J, with 11 bases between the two ends. The CDR3 DNA sequence: TGTGCCAGCAGCCCGCGACTCACCTCCTACGAGCAGTACGTC. Translating gives CASSPRLTSYEQYV.

The CDR3 region has the DNA TGCGCCAGCAGCCAAGATCTAGGACAGGGGGCATCAAATGAGCAGTTCTTC. Protein sequence: CASSQDLGQGASNEQFF. This chain links TRBV4-3 with TRBJ2-1; 11 nucleotides align to TRBD1. CDR1 is LGHNA and CDR2 is YSLEER in the germline V gene. The CDR3 totals 17 residues. The V and J ends lost 0 bases and 7 bases, in that order; junction bases with no gene match: 8.

This chain joins TRBV20-1 and TRBJ2-7; 7 bases are a match to TRBD2. The CDR3 sequence is 14 residues long. V was clipped by 2 bases and J by 3 bases; unmatched bases: 7. CDR1 and CDR2 from the germline V gene are DFQATT and SNEGSKA (reference sequence). CDR3 protein: CSARMAERDYEQYV. The CDR3 DNA reads TGCAGTGCTAGAATGGCGGAGCGGGACTACGAGCAGTACGTC.

This clonotype was observed a handful of times. The V and J genes are TRBV5-1 and TRBJ1-6; D not certain. V dropped 0 bases and J dropped 7 bases, with 5 bases sitting between them. Germline V lookup: CDR1 SGHRS, CDR2 YFSETQ. The CDR3 totals 13 residues. CDR3 loop: CASSLDTNSPLHF. The CDR3 bases are TGCGCCAGCAGCTTGGACACGAATTCACCCCTCCACTTT.

The V gene is TRBV6-2 or TRBV6-3, the J gene TRBJ2-5; D may be TRBD1 or TRBD2 (5 bases each). Trimming took 2 bases from V and 2 from J, leaving 15 bases between them. The CDR3 contains 16 residues. Germline CDR1 MNHEY, CDR2 SVGEGT. The CDR3 region is CASSYTEGWGQETQYF. As DNA, the CDR3 is TGTGCCAGCAGTTACACAGAGGGCTGGGGGCAAGAGACCCAGTACTTC.

This clonotype was found a few times. The rearrangement uses TRBV11-2 and TRBJ2-1; no firm D call. The CDR3 length is 13 residues. Germline V gives CDR1 SGHAT, CDR2 FQNNGV. V lost 4 bases and J lost 4, with 8 bases in between. The chain's CDR3 is CASSSTAYNEQFF. DNA of the CDR3: TGTGCCAGCAGCTCGACGGCTTACAATGAGCAGTTCTTC.

Ten or more counts support this clonotype. This sequence joins TRBV5-1 and TRBJ2-5; D is perhaps TRBD1 (5 bases). The CDR3 runs to 16 residues. V lost 5 bases, J lost 2 bases, and 19 bases lay in between. Looked up from germline, CDR1 is SGHRS and CDR2 is YFSETQ. The CDR3 DNA is TGCGCCAGCAGTTGGGGCAGGACCGGAGCTCAAGAGACCCAGTACTTC. This encodes CASSWGRTGAQETQYF.

Comments on this clonotype: One end of the junction does not line up with germline, which may come from a read error. The V call is TRBV12-3 or TRBV12-4, the J call TRBJ2-7, with unresolved D. The CDR3 is made up of 12 amino acids. The DNA for the CDR3 is TGTGCCACCAGTTTCGAAACGGACGAGCAGTACTTC. It is translated as CATSFETDEQYF.

The CDR3 sequence is CSSGQGGGELFF. In DNA form, the CDR3 reads TGCAGCTCGGGACAGGGCGGCGGGGAGCTGTTTTTT. V usage is TRBV29-1 and J usage is TRBJ2-2; 9 bases align to TRBD1. This CDR3 region has 12 residues. Germline CDR1 and CDR2: SQVTM and ANQGSEA. Germline trimming cut 8 bases from V and 7 bases from J; bases unmatched to any gene: 5.

Written as DNA, the CDR3 is TGTGCCACTAGATGGGACAGGGCAAATTCACCCCTCCACTTT. Translating gives CATRWDRANSPLHF. The gene calls are TRBV19 and TRBJ1-6; 9 bases map to TRBD1. Germline assignment: CDR1 LNHDA and CDR2 SQIVND (reference sequence). CDR3 length: 14 residues. J gave up 7 bases and V 10 bases, and 8 bases lay outside the gene matches.

The chain uses TRBV4-1 and TRBJ2-5, with TRBD1 matching 9 bases. The CDR3 length is 17 residues. Per the germline V gene, CDR1 is MGHRA and CDR2 is YSYEKL. The J segment lost 4 bases and the V segment lost 2 bases, leaving 11 bases of the junction unmatched. CDR3 sequence: CASSQPTGTGLLETQYF. Written as DNA, the CDR3 is TGCGCCAGCAGCCAACCCACCGGGACAGGGTTGTTAGAGACCCAGTACTTC.

This clonotype was counted only a few times. V usage is TRBV4-1 and J usage is TRBJ2-3; D is undetermined. The ends were cut back, 1 base at V and 6 bases at J, with 11 bases in the middle. Germline V gives CDR1 MGHRA, CDR2 YSYEKL. The CDR3 covers 14 residues. The CDR3 sequence is CASSQGGYRDTQYF. The CDR3 region has the DNA TGCGCCAGCAGCCAAGGAGGCTACCGTGATACGCAGTATTTT.

This chain links TRBV10-3 with TRBJ2-7; D unresolved. Between the trimmed V and J ends, which lost 8 bases and 5 bases, there was a span of 16 bases. This CDR3 region has 13 residues. Germline V gene data show CDR1 as ENHRY and CDR2 as SYGVKD. The CDR3 DNA follows: TGTGCCATCCGGGCTAGTGTGGACCACGAGCAGTACTTC. It codes for CAIRASVDHEQYF.

This clonotype appeared a few times. The chain is built from TRBV6-5 and TRBJ2-7; no definite D call. Germline V lookup: CDR1 MNHEY, CDR2 SVGAGI. The CDR3 sequence is 16 residues long. The germline V and J ends were trimmed by 1 base and 2 bases, with 15 bases remaining between them. DNA of the CDR3: TGTGCCAGCAGTTACTTACCGGACCAGGTCCCCTACGAGCAGTACTTC. Translating gives CASSYLPDQVPYEQYF.

This clonotype was observed a few times. The CDR3 coding sequence is TGCGCCAGCAGCCGCCGGGACAGGGATCGGAGGGAGCTGTTTTTT. As protein: CASSRRDRDRRELFF. The V gene is TRBV4-1, the J gene TRBJ2-2; 9 nucleotides agree with TRBD1. Germline lookup yields CDR1 MGHRA and CDR2 YSYEKL. J gave up 9 bases and V 4 bases, and 9 bases lay outside the gene matches. The CDR3 totals 15 residues.

This clonotype has a handful of counts. The J gene is TRBJ2-4, the V gene TRBV6-2 or TRBV6-3, with TRBD2 matching 8 bases. CDR3 length: 14 amino acids. After removal of 6 bases from V and 7 bases from J, the junction contained 8 bases not matched to a gene. Germline values: CDR1 MNHEY, CDR2 SVGEGT. CDR3 in amino acids: CASRLTSARNIQYF. The CDR3 nucleotides are TGTGCCAGCAGGCTGACTAGCGCCCGCAACATTCAGTACTTC.

This clonotype has a handful of counts. The V gene is TRBV6-1, the J gene TRBJ1-5; D gene ambiguous. CDR1 and CDR2 (germline): MNHNS, SASEGT. V was cut by 0 bases and J by 3 bases, with 9 bases left in between. The CDR3 extends over 15 amino acids. CDR3 in DNA: TGTGCCAGCAGTGAAGCGAGGGCCCTCAATCAGCCCCAGCATTTT. Protein: CASSEARALNQPQHF.

This chain connects TRBV23-1 to TRBJ2-7; D not resolved. TRBV23-1 is recorded as an ORF, its role being uncertain. CDR3 length: 9 residues. Trimming left V 4 bases short and J 6 bases short, with 1 base between. DNA for the CDR3: TGCGCCAGCAGTCGCGAGCAGTACGTC. Encoded protein: CASSREQYV.

The CDR3: CASSLKAGDDNQPQHF. CDR3 DNA sequence: TGCGCCAGCAGCCTTAAGGCGGGGGACGACAATCAGCCCCAGCATTTT. The chain carries TRBV4-1 and TRBJ1-5; TRBD1 is a possible D gene (5 bases). CDR1 and CDR2 (germline): MGHRA, YSYEKL. The CDR3 runs 16 residues. The germline V and J ends were trimmed by 4 bases and 3 bases, with 16 bases remaining between them.

This clonotype was found a few times. The rearrangement uses TRBV6-5 and TRBJ2-2; 10 bases fit TRBD2. Germline CDR1 reads MNHEY; CDR2 reads SVGAGI. The CDR3 spans 15 residues. J lost 6 bases, V lost 8 bases, and 9 bases had no gene match. This CDR3 is CASGPSGGWAGELFF. CDR3 in DNA: TGTGCCAGCGGTCCTAGCGGGGGATGGGCCGGGGAGCTGTTTTTT.

This clonotype showed up just a few times. The J gene is TRBJ2-4, the V gene TRBV20-1, with D perhaps given as TRBD1 or TRBD2 (5 bases each). The CDR3 length is 12 residues. The ends were cut back, 6 bases at V and 8 bases at J, with 14 bases in the middle. The germline V gene encodes CDR1 DFQATT and CDR2 SNEGSKA (reference sequence). The CDR3 loop reads CSARDLGDIQYF. The CDR3 bases are TGCAGTGCCAGGGACCTCGGGGACATTCAGTACTTC.

The chain carries TRBV6-6 and TRBJ1-4; 9 bases fit TRBD1. V shed 5 bases, J shed 6 bases, and the junction held 1 base outside the gene matches. Germline V gene lookup returns CDR1 MNHNY and CDR2 SVGAGI (reference sequence). This CDR3 has 13 amino acids. CDR3: CASSRTGDEKLFF. CDR3 nucleotide sequence: TGTGCCAGCAGTCGGACAGGGGATGAAAAACTGTTTTTT.

This clonotype was seen many times. The chain carries TRBV2 and TRBJ2-5; D gene unclear. Per the germline V gene, CDR1 is SNHLY and CDR2 is FYNNEI. Trimming cost V 4 bases and J 5 bases, with 2 bases left between them. CDR3 length: 10 amino acids. The CDR3 is CASSVETQYF. The CDR3 DNA reads TGTGCCAGCAGTGTGGAGACCCAGTACTTC.

The chain couples TRBV29-1 to TRBJ2-3, with 8 bases aligning to TRBD2. The germline V gene encodes CDR1 SQVTM and CDR2 ANQGSEA. The CDR3 runs 15 residues. The trim removed 6 bases at V and 2 bases at J, leaving 10 bases unmatched. The CDR3 reads CSVETAGDPTDTQYF. The CDR3 DNA reads TGCAGCGTCGAAACAGCGGGGGATCCCACAGATACGCAGTATTTT.

The chain couples TRBV15 to TRBJ2-7, with D tentatively TRBD1 or TRBD2 (6 bases each). Trimming pared 5 bases from V and 5 bases from J, leaving 19 bases between. Germline V CDR1 and CDR2: LNHNV, YYDKDF (reference sequence). CDR3 length: 15 amino acids. CDR3 sequence: CATSSRTRGVHEQYF. As DNA, the CDR3 is TGTGCCACCAGCTCTAGGACAAGGGGGGTCCACGAGCAGTACTTC.

V usage is TRBV7-2 and J usage is TRBJ1-5, with D possibly matching TRBD1 (5 bases). V was shortened by 6 bases and J by 7 bases, with 13 bases between the two germline ends. CDR1 and CDR2 from the germline V gene are SGHTA and FQGNSA. This CDR3 contains 13 residues. The CDR3 DNA reads TGTGCCAGCAGACGGGGACGGGAACAGCCCCAGCATTTT. Translated, it gives CASRRGREQPQHF.

This clonotype was found many times. The chain joins TRBV4-3 to TRBJ1-2; TRBD1 is a possible D gene (5 bases). Between the trimmed V and J ends, which lost 0 bases and 4 bases, there was a span of 9 bases. This CDR3 comprises 14 residues. Germline CDR1 LGHNA, CDR2 YSLEER. As DNA, the CDR3 is TGCGCCAGCAGCCAAGATTTCGGGGGCTATGGCTACACCTTC. Protein: CASSQDFGGYGYTF.

This clonotype was detected a few times. This chain links TRBV3-1 with TRBJ2-1; D uncertain. The CDR3 runs 13 residues. Germline V gives CDR1 LGHDT, CDR2 YNNKEL (reference sequence). The germline V and J ends were trimmed by 0 bases and 10 bases, with 10 bases remaining between them. The DNA for the CDR3 is TGTGCCAGCAGCCAAGATTCCCGTTGGGAGCAGTTCTTC. Translation: CASSQDSRWEQFF.

This clonotype was counted only a few times. The rearrangement uses TRBV19 and TRBJ1-2; tentative D call: TRBD1 (6 bases). Trimming removed 4 bases from V and 4 bases from J, with 13 bases in between. Germline V CDR1 and CDR2: LNHDA, SQIVND (reference sequence). This CDR3 region has 14 residues. The CDR3 protein is CASSTPTGSYGYTF. For the CDR3, the DNA is TGTGCCAGTAGTACCCCGACAGGTTCCTATGGCTACACCTTC.